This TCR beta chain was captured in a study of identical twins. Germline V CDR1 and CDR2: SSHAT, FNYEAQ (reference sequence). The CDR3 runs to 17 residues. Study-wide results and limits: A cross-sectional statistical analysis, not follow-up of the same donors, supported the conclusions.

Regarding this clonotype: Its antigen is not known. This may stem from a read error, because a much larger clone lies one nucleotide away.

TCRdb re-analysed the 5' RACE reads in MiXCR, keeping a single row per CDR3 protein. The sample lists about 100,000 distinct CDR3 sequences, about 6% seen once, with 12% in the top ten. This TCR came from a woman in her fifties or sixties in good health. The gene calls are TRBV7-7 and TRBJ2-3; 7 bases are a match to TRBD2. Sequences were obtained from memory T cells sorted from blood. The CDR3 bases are TGTGCTAGCAGCCCCATCTCGGGAAAGGGGAGGGAAGATACGCAGTATTTT. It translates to CASSPISGKGREDTQYF.